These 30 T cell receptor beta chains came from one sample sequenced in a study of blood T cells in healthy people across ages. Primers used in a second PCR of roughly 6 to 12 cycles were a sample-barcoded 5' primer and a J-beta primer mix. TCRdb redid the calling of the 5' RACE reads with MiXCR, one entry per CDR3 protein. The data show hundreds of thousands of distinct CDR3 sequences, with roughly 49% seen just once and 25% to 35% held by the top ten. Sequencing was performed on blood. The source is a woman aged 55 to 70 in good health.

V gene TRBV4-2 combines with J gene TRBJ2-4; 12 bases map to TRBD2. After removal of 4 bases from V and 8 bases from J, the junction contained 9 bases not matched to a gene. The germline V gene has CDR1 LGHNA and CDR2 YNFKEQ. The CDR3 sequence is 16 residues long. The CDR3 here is CASSRDSLAGGDIQYF. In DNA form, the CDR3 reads TGTGCCAGCAGCCGAGACTCGCTAGCGGGAGGGGACATTCAGTACTTC.

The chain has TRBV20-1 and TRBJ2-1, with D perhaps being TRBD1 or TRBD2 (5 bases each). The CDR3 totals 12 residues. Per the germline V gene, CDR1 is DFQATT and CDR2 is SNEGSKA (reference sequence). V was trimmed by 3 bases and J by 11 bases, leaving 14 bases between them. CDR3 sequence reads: CSARASPGQQFF. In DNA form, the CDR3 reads TGCAGTGCTAGGGCCTCACCGGGACAGCAGTTCTTC.

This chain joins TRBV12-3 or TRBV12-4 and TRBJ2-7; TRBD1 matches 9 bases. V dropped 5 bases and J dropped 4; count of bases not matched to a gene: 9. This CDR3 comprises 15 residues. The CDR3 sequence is CASSRAGTGRYEQYF. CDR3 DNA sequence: TGTGCCAGCAGTCGGGCCGGGACAGGGCGGTACGAGCAGTACTTC.

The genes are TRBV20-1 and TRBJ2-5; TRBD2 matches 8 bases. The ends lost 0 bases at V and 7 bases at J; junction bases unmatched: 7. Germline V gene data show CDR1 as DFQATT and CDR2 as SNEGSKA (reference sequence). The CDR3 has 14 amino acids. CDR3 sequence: CSARDPTSVGTQYF. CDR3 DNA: TGCAGTGCTAGAGACCCGACTAGCGTTGGGACCCAGTACTTC.

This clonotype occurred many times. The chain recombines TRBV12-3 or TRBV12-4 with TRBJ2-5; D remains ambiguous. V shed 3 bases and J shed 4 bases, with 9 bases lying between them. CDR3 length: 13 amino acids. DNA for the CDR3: TGTGCCAGCAGTTTGGGCGGTTTAGAGACCCAGTACTTC. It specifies CASSLGGLETQYF.

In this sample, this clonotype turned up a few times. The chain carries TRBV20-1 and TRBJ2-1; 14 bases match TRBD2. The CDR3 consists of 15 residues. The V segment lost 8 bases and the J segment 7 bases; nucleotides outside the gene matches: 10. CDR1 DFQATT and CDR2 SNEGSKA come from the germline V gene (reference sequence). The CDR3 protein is CSSTGLAGAGNEQFF. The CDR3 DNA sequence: TGCAGTTCGACGGGACTAGCGGGAGCTGGTAATGAGCAGTTCTTC.

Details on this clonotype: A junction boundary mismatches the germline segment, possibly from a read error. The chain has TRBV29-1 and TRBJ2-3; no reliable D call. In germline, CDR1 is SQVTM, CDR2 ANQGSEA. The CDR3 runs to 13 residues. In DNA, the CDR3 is TGCAGCGTTGCGGTCCCGAGCACAGATGCGCAGTATTTT. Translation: CSVAVPSTDAQYF.

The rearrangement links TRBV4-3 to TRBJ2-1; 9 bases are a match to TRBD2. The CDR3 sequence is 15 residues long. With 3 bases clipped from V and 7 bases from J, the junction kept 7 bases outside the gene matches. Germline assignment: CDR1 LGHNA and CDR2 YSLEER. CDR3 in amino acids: CASSQLAGESNEQFF. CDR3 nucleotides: TGCGCCAGCAGCCAGTTAGCGGGAGAATCTAATGAGCAGTTCTTC.

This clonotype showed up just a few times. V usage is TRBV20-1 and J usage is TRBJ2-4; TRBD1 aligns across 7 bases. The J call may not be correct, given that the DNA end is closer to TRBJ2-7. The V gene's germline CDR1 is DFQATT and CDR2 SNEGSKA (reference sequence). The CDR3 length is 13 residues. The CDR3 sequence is CSARGDRHYEQYF. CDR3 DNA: TGCAGTGCTAGGGGGGACAGACACTACGAGCAGTACTTC.

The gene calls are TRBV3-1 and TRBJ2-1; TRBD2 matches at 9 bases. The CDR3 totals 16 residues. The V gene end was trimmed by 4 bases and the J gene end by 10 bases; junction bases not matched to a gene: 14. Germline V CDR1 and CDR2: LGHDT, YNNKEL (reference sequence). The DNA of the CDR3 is TGTGCCAGCAGCCTTACGGGCGGGAGGGCCTCAGGCGAGCAGTTCTTC. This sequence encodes CASSLTGGRASGEQFF.

The CDR3 DNA sequence: TGTGCCAGCAGCTTAGGGAGGGAGGGCGATGAGCAGTTCTTC. Protein sequence: CASSLGREGDEQFF. The chain carries TRBV7-9 and TRBJ2-1; 7 bases align to TRBD2. Unmatched junction bases numbered 5, after V lost 1 base and J lost 8 bases. The CDR3 is 14 amino acids. Germline V CDR1 and CDR2: SEHNR, FQNEAQ (reference sequence).

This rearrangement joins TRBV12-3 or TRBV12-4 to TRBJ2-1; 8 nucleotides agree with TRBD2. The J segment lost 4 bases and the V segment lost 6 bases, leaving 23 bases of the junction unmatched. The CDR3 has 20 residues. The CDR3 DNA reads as TGTGCCAGCAGCTTAAGGGCAATGGGGGGGACTAGAGGTGGGTACAATGAGCAGTTCTTC. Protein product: CASSLRAMGGTRGGYNEQFF.

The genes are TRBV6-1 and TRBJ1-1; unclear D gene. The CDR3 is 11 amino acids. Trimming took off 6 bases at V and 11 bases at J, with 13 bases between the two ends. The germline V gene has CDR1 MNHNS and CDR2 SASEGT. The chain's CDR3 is CASREASKAFF. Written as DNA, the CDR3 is TGTGCCAGCAGGGAGGCCTCCAAGGCTTTCTTT.

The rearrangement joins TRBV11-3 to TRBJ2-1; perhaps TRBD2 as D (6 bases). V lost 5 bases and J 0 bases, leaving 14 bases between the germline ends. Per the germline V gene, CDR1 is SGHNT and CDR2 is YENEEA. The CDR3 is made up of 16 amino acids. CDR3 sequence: CASSERREFSYNEQFF. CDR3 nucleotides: TGTGCCAGCAGCGAGAGGAGGGAGTTCTCCTACAATGAGCAGTTCTTC. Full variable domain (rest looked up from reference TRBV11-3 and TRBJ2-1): EAGVVQSPRYKIIEKKQPVAFWCNPISGHNTLYWYLQNLGQGPELLIRYENEEAVDDSQLPKDRFSAERLKGVDSTLKIQPAELGDSAVYLCASSERREFSYNEQFFGPGTRLTVL.

In DNA form, the CDR3 reads TGTGCCAGCAGTTACGGGATCTCGGTAACAGAGACCCAGTACTTC. This sequence encodes CASSYGISVTETQYF. V and J are TRBV27 and TRBJ2-7; the D gene is possibly TRBD2 (5 bases). The J call may be faulty, since TRBJ2-5 better matches the DNA end. In germline, CDR1 is MNHEY, CDR2 SMNVEV (reference sequence). CDR3 length: 15 amino acids.

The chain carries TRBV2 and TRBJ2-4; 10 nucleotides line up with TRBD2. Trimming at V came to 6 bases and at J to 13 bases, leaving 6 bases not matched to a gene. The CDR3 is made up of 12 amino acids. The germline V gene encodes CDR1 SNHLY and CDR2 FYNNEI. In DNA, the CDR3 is TGTGCCAGCAGGCTAGCGGGGGTAGGGCAGTACTTC. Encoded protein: CASRLAGVGQYF.

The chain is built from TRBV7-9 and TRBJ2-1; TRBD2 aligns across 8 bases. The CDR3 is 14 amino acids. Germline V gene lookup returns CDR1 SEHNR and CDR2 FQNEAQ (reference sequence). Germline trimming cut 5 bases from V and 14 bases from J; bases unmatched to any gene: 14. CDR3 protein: CASSQTSDPEGKFF. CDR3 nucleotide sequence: TGTGCCAGCAGCCAGACTAGCGACCCGGAGGGGAAGTTCTTC.

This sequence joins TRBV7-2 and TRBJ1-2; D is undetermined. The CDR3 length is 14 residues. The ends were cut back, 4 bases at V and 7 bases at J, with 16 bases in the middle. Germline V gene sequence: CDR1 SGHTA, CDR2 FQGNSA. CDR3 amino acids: CASSSLPQRAGYTF. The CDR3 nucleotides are TGTGCCAGCAGCTCCCTGCCTCAAAGGGCTGGCTACACCTTC.

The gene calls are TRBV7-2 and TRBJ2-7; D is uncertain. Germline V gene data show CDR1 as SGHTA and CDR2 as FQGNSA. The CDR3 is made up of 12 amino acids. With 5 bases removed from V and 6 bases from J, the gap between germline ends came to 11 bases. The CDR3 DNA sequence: TGTGCCAGCAGCCCCGATAATCGCGAGCAGTACTTC. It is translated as CASSPDNREQYF.

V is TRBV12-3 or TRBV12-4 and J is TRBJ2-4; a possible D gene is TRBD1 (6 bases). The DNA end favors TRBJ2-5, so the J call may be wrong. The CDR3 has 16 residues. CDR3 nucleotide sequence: TGTGCCAGCAGTTTGGGGAGTACAGGGATTAAAGAGACCCAGTACTTC. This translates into CASSLGSTGIKETQYF.

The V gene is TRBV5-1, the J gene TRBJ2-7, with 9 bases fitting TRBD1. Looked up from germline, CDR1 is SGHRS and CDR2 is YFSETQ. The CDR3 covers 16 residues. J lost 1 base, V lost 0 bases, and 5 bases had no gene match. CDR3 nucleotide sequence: TGCGCCAGCAGCTTGGCGGACAGGGGAGGTTCCTACGAGCAGTACTTC. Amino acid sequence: CASSLADRGGSYEQYF. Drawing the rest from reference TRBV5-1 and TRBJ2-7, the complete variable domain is KAGVTQTPRYLIKTRGQQVTLSCSPISGHRSVSWYQQTPGQGLQFLFEYFSETQRNKGNFPGRFSGRQFSNSRSEMNVSTLELGDSALYLCASSLADRGGSYEQYFGPGTRLTVT.

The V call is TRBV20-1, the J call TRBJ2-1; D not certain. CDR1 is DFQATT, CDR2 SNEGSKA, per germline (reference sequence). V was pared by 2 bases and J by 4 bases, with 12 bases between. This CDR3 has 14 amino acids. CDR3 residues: CSARQATGYNEQFF. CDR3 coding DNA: TGCAGTGCTAGACAGGCCACGGGTTACAATGAGCAGTTCTTC.

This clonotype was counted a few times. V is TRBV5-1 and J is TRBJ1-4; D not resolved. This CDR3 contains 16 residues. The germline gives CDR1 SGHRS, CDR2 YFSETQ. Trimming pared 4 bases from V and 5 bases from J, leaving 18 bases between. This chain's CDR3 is CASSPGVKGENEKLFF. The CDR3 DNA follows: TGCGCCAGCAGCCCCGGGGTCAAGGGAGAGAATGAAAAACTGTTTTTT.

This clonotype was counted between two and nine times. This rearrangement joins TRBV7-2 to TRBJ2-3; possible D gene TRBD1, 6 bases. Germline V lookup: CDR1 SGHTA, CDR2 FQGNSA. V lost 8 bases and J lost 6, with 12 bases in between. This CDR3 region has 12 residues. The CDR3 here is CASAAGADTQYF. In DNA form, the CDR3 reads TGTGCCAGCGCGGCAGGGGCGGATACGCAGTATTTT.

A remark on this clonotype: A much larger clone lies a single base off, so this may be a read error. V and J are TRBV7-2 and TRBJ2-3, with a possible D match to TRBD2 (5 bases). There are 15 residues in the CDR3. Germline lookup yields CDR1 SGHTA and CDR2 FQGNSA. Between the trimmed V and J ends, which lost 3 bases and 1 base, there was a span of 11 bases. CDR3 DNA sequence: TGTGCCAGCAGCTTGGTGCGGGCGGGCACAGATACGCAGTATTTT. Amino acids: CASSLVRAGTDTQYF.

In DNA, the CDR3 is TGTGCCTGGAGTGGAGGACAGGGCACAGATACGCAGTATTTT. This codes for CAWSGGQGTDTQYF. This chain connects TRBV30 to TRBJ2-3; 7 nucleotides agree with TRBD1. Germline CDR1 GTSNPN, CDR2 SVGIG (reference sequence). J gave up 1 base and V 1 base, and 2 bases lay outside the gene matches. The CDR3 covers 14 residues.

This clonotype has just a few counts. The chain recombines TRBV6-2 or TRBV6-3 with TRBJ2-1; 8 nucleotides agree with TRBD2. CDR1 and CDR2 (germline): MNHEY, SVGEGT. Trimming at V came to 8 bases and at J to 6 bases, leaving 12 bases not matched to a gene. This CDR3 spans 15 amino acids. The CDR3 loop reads CASRGTGRGGNEQFF. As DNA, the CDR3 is TGTGCCAGCCGAGGGACCGGGAGGGGAGGCAATGAGCAGTTCTTC.

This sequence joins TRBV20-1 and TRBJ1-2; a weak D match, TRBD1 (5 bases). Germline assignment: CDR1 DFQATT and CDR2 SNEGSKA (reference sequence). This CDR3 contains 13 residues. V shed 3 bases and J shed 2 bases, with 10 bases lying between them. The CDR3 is CSASRTGNYGYTF. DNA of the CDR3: TGCAGTGCTAGCCGAACAGGCAACTATGGCTACACCTTC.

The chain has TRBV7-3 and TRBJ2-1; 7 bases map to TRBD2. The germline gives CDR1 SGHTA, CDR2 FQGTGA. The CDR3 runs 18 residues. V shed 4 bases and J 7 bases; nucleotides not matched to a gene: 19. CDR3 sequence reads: CASSSYTPGLSRGNEQFF. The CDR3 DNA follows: TGTGCCAGCAGCTCATACACACCGGGACTATCCCGGGGTAATGAGCAGTTCTTC.

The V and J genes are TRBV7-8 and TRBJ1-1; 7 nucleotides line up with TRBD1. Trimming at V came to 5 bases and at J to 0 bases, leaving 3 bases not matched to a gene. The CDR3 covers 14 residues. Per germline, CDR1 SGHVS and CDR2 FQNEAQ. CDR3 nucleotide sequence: TGTGCCAGCAGCCGAGGGACAGTGAACACTGAAGCTTTCTTT. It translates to CASSRGTVNTEAFF.